These T cell receptor beta chains were read from a single sample in a study of T cell repertoires in cytomegalovirus infection. TCRdb re-called the reads with MiXCR, one entry per CDR3 protein. The data show roughly 230,000 distinct CDR3 sequences, with about a sixth seen just once and 40% to 55% held by the top ten. Sequenced input: CD8+ T cells from PBMCs. These receptor sequences come from a human donor in good health (CMV status not recorded). Some clones in this sample may be carry-over from other donors' samples. Both conserved end residues are trimmed from each CDR3.

v_call: TRBV7-6; j_call: TRBJ1-1; cdr3_aa: ASSPTGKGMNTEAF
v_call: TRBV5-4; j_call: TRBJ1-1; cdr3_aa: ASSFIIGGMTEAF
v_call: TRBV28; j_call: TRBJ2-5; cdr3_aa: ASSFLENQETQY
v_call: TRBV7-9; j_call: TRBJ1-6; cdr3_aa: ASSRTGTGNSPLH
v_call: TRBV12-3/TRBV12-4; j_call: TRBJ2-7; cdr3_aa: ANSSAGSPYEQY
v_call: TRBV7-8; j_call: TRBJ2-1; cdr3_aa: ASTMTVSYNEQF
v_call: TRBV4-2; j_call: TRBJ2-1; cdr3_aa: ASSQGEPNEQF
v_call: TRBV29-1; j_call: TRBJ1-1; cdr3_aa: SAPGVANTEAF
v_call: TRBV20-1; j_call: TRBJ1-2; cdr3_aa: SAKGGEGNYGYT
v_call: TRBV6-2/TRBV6-3; j_call: TRBJ2-1; cdr3_aa: ASTLTGGSYNEQF
v_call: TRBV11-1; j_call: TRBJ1-6; cdr3_aa: ASSPWTADSPLH
v_call: TRBV7-9; j_call: TRBJ2-5; cdr3_aa: ASSLDFETQY
v_call: TRBV20-1; j_call: TRBJ2-1; cdr3_aa: SAFARQGLGSSYNEQF
v_call: TRBV28; j_call: TRBJ1-1; cdr3_aa: ASRLGLEAHTEAF
v_call: TRBV29-1; j_call: TRBJ1-2; cdr3_aa: SVPDGNYGYT
v_call: TRBV6-2/TRBV6-3; j_call: TRBJ2-1; cdr3_aa: ASSYSSQGNEQF
v_call: TRBV28; j_call: TRBJ2-7; cdr3_aa: ASSSPSRTGGFYEQY
v_call: TRBV10-3; j_call: TRBJ1-1; cdr3_aa: AISNPGVYMNTEAF
v_call: TRBV7-9; j_call: TRBJ2-5; cdr3_aa: ASSLSGEETQY
v_call: TRBV15; j_call: TRBJ2-5; cdr3_aa: ATRPRLTQETQY
v_call: TRBV7-9; j_call: TRBJ1-1; cdr3_aa: ASSEDRGDAEAF
v_call: TRBV15; j_call: TRBJ1-5; cdr3_aa: ATSRERVVQPQH
v_call: TRBV7-2; j_call: TRBJ2-1; cdr3_aa: ASSLVLWGSRVEQF
v_call: TRBV6-2/TRBV6-3; j_call: TRBJ2-3; cdr3_aa: ASSGLAGVTDTQY
v_call: TRBV28; j_call: TRBJ1-1; cdr3_aa: ASSPYTSEAF
v_call: TRBV14; j_call: TRBJ1-4; cdr3_aa: ASSQDRDTSWSNEKLF
v_call: TRBV9; j_call: TRBJ2-1; cdr3_aa: ASSAPGQGGSSYNEQF
v_call: TRBV6-5; j_call: TRBJ2-7; cdr3_aa: ATSPGQTNYEQY
v_call: TRBV7-2; j_call: TRBJ1-5; cdr3_aa: ASSPRTGMENQPQH
v_call: TRBV28; j_call: TRBJ1-4; cdr3_aa: ASSFLTQKNEKLF
v_call: TRBV6-6; j_call: TRBJ1-5; cdr3_aa: ASSPPGQVDQPQH
v_call: TRBV6-2/TRBV6-3; j_call: TRBJ2-7; cdr3_aa: ASSYGLSTDIYEQY
v_call: TRBV5-1; j_call: TRBJ1-1; cdr3_aa: ASSSDRANTEAF
v_call: TRBV27; j_call: TRBJ1-2; cdr3_aa: ATVTGVGYT
v_call: TRBV5-1; j_call: TRBJ1-1; cdr3_aa: ASSQTTWQPKNTEAF
v_call: TRBV7-2; j_call: TRBJ1-1; cdr3_aa: ASSLGVSEAF
v_call: TRBV7-9; j_call: TRBJ1-5; cdr3_aa: ASSFSSDQPQH
v_call: TRBV4-1; j_call: TRBJ2-1; cdr3_aa: ASSLAETGFSSNEQF
v_call: TRBV7-9; j_call: TRBJ2-7; cdr3_aa: ASSSGNREQY
v_call: TRBV20-1; j_call: TRBJ2-1; cdr3_aa: SASFPRDRSFSEQF
v_call: TRBV29-1; j_call: TRBJ1-4; cdr3_aa: SVEKGMKLF